Listed here are 28 T cell receptor beta chains from one sample, sequenced in a study of shared clonotypes between healthy human individuals. Sequencing was performed with immunoSEQ multiplex PCR; in TCRdb, only in-frame clones are kept and a portion is missing. The profile shows a few million clones, 93% of them singletons. Selected positively for CCR7 and CD45RO-negative, naive CD8 cells excluded terminally differentiated effector memory CD45RA+ cells. The source material was naive CD8+ T cells from PBMCs. These receptors were obtained from a man aged 18 to 30 in good health. Some clones in this sample may be carry-over from other donors' samples.

The chain combines TRBV2 with TRBJ2-3; a possible D gene is TRBD1 (5 bases). Germline V gene data show CDR1 as SNHLY and CDR2 as FYNNEI. The CDR3 has 13 amino acids. Trimming removed 4 bases at V and 4 bases at J, with 9 bases between. DNA for the CDR3: TGTGCCAGCAGTGTAAAAGGGGCAGATACGCAGTATTTT. This encodes CASSVKGADTQYF.

The V and J genes are TRBV28 and TRBJ1-1, with TRBD1 matching 9 bases. V was pared by 2 bases and J by 4 bases, with 17 bases of the junction left unmatched. The V gene's germline CDR1 is MDHEN and CDR2 SYDVKM. The CDR3 is 19 amino acids. CDR3 coding DNA: TGTGCCAGCAGTTTACCGCCTTACACCGCCGAGGACAGGGGCACTGAAGCTTTCTTT. Translated, it gives CASSLPPYTAEDRGTEAFF.

The chain links TRBV15 to TRBJ2-7, with 9 positions matching TRBD2. Trimming cost V 0 bases and J 4 bases; bases outside gene matches: 7. The CDR3 length is 16 residues. CDR1 and CDR2 from the germline V gene are LNHNV and YYDKDF (reference sequence). CDR3 in amino acids: CATSRDLGTSSYEQYF. The CDR3 region has the DNA TGTGCCACCAGCAGAGATCTCGGGACTAGCTCGTACGAGCAGTACTTC.

Only one count was recorded for this clone. This sequence joins TRBV4-3 and TRBJ2-7; D is possibly TRBD2 (5 bases). This CDR3 has 13 residues. Germline lookup yields CDR1 LGHNA and CDR2 YSLEER. The germline V and J ends were trimmed by 1 base and 4 bases, with 8 bases remaining between them. The CDR3, as DNA: TGCGCCAGCAGCCAAGCACCGGGGTACGAGCAGTACTTC. This codes for CASSQAPGYEQYF.

This sequence joins TRBV5-1 and TRBJ2-3; no firm D call. The CDR3 is 18 amino acids. Germline CDR1 SGHRS, CDR2 YFSETQ. V was trimmed by 1 base and J by 2 bases, leaving 20 bases between them. CDR3 sequence: CASSLNRANPPFTDTQYF. CDR3 DNA: TGCGCCAGCAGCTTGAACCGAGCCAACCCCCCGTTCACAGATACGCAGTATTTT. Together with reference TRBV5-1 and TRBJ2-3, the CDR3 gives the full variable domain: KAGVTQTPRYLIKTRGQQVTLSCSPISGHRSVSWYQQTPGQGLQFLFEYFSETQRNKGNFPGRFSGRQFSNSRSEMNVSTLELGDSALYLCASSLNRANPPFTDTQYFGPGTRLTVL.

This chain uses TRBV6-5 with TRBJ2-7; 8 nucleotides agree with TRBD2. The V gene end was trimmed by 8 bases and the J gene end by 2 bases; junction bases not matched to a gene: 8. Germline V lookup: CDR1 MNHEY, CDR2 SVGAGI. This CDR3 comprises 14 residues. The CDR3 here is CASAYSGSAYEQYF. As DNA, the CDR3 is TGTGCCAGCGCTTACAGCGGGAGTGCCTACGAGCAGTACTTC.

V gene TRBV5-1 combines with J gene TRBJ2-7, with D tentatively TRBD1 or TRBD2 (5 bases each). The CDR3 is 15 residues long. The germline V and J ends were trimmed by 4 bases and 5 bases, with 19 bases remaining between them. The germline gives CDR1 SGHRS, CDR2 YFSETQ. For the CDR3, the DNA is TGCGCCAGCAGCCCATGGGTGGGGGATCGGGACGAGCAGTACTTC. The encoded protein is CASSPWVGDRDEQYF.

The chain recombines TRBV28 with TRBJ1-1, with no clear D. V lost 6 bases to trimming and J lost 0 bases, with 14 bases between them. The CDR3 is 15 amino acids. Germline loops: CDR1 MDHEN, CDR2 SYDVKM. CDR3: CASRSVMSMNTEAFF. The CDR3 nucleotides read TGTGCCAGCAGGTCCGTAATGTCTATGAACACTGAAGCTTTCTTT.

The chain couples TRBV27 to TRBJ2-7, with TRBD1 as a possible D gene (6 bases). The length of the CDR3 is 14 residues. CDR1 and CDR2 (germline): MNHEY, SMNVEV (reference sequence). Trimming removed 4 bases at V and 11 bases at J, with 21 bases between. CDR3 nucleotides: TGTGCCAGCAGTTCCGACAGGTTCCTTTTACAAAAGTACTTC. Its translation: CASSSDRFLLQKYF.

The chain carries TRBV5-1 and TRBJ1-1; D unclear. The germline V gene encodes CDR1 SGHRS and CDR2 YFSETQ. The CDR3 is made up of 16 amino acids. The germline V and J ends were trimmed by 0 bases and 8 bases, with 20 bases remaining between them. The CDR3 loop is CASSLASRGRYNEAFF. CDR3 bases: TGCGCCAGCAGCTTGGCCAGCAGAGGGCGCTACAACGAAGCTTTCTTT.

This chain links TRBV27 with TRBJ2-7; D assignment may be TRBD1 or TRBD2 (5 bases each). Germline lookup yields CDR1 MNHEY and CDR2 SMNVEV (reference sequence). V was clipped by 2 bases and J by 4 bases, with 21 bases between them. The CDR3 totals 17 residues. CDR3: CASSLEGLAQGMYEQYF. The DNA for the CDR3 is TGTGCCAGCAGTTTAGAGGGGTTGGCGCAGGGTATGTACGAGCAGTACTTC.

This chain links TRBV7-8 with TRBJ2-1; unclear D gene. The CDR3 contains 15 residues. The V end was cut by 5 bases, the J end by 7 bases, with 18 bases between. Germline values: CDR1 SGHVS, CDR2 FQNEAQ. In DNA form, the CDR3 reads TGTGCCAGCAGCCACGTGGATGTCAGTCTAAATGAGCAGTTCTTC. Residues: CASSHVDVSLNEQFF.

The chain has TRBV28 and TRBJ1-5; D not certain. V lost 5 bases and J lost 0, with 8 bases in between. The CDR3 spans 14 residues. CDR1 is MDHEN and CDR2 is SYDVKM in the germline V gene. The CDR3 sequence: CASSGHYSNQPQHF. For the CDR3, the DNA is TGTGCCAGCAGTGGTCATTATAGCAATCAGCCCCAGCATTTT.

V is TRBV6-6 and J is TRBJ2-7; D is unresolved. The CDR3 has 12 residues. Trimming cost V 7 bases and J 1 base, with 8 bases left between them. Germline V lookup: CDR1 MNHNY, CDR2 SVGAGI (reference sequence). CDR3 protein: CASIGQSYEQYF. The CDR3 DNA sequence: TGTGCCAGCATTGGGCAATCCTACGAGCAGTACTTC.

CDR3 protein: CAWGYGGDEQYF. CDR3 bases: TGTGCCTGGGGATATGGGGGGGATGAGCAGTACTTC. This chain links TRBV30 with TRBJ2-7; the match to TRBD2 covers 7 bases. This CDR3 has 12 amino acids. V dropped 5 bases and J dropped 7; count of bases not matched to a gene: 8. The germline V gene encodes CDR1 GTSNPN and CDR2 SVGIG (reference sequence).

The chain recombines TRBV27 with TRBJ2-7; D is tentatively TRBD1 or TRBD2 (7 bases each). V lost 5 bases and J 1 base, leaving 15 bases between the germline ends. The CDR3 sequence is 15 residues long. Germline V gene data show CDR1 as MNHEY and CDR2 as SMNVEV (reference sequence). In DNA form, the CDR3 reads TGTGCCAGCAGTCTACGCAGGGGGGGGTCCTACGAGCAGTACTTC. Its translation is CASSLRRGGSYEQYF.

This chain joins TRBV4-1 and TRBJ2-1; a possible D gene is TRBD1 (5 bases). This CDR3 is 15 amino acids long. V lost 4 bases to trimming and J lost 5 bases, with 15 bases between them. Germline CDR1 reads MGHRA; CDR2 reads YSYEKL. The CDR3 here is CASSLLAGSDNEQFF. CDR3 DNA: TGCGCCAGCAGCCTGCTCGCAGGGTCGGACAATGAGCAGTTCTTC.

J is TRBJ2-4 and V is TRBV12-5; 8 nucleotides match TRBD1. Germline V lookup: CDR1 LGHNT, CDR2 FRNRAP. V was pared by 11 bases and J by 6 bases, with 12 bases of the junction left unmatched. This CDR3 region has 14 residues. CDR3 nucleotides: TGTGCTGGATCCGGACAGGGCGGAACAAACATTCAGTACTTC. Residues: CAGSGQGGTNIQYF.

This rearrangement joins TRBV9 to TRBJ2-1, with 8 bases identical to TRBD2. There are 15 residues in the CDR3. The trim removed 4 bases at V and 12 bases at J, leaving 15 bases unmatched. Germline CDR1 reads SGDLS; CDR2 reads YYNGEE. The DNA for the CDR3 is TGTGCCAGCAGCCCTACTAGCGGTAGTGGTCCCGGGCAGTTCTTC. It yields the protein CASSPTSGSGPGQFF.

The chain recombines TRBV7-6 with TRBJ2-7, with D possibly being TRBD1 (6 bases). Germline V gives CDR1 SGHVS, CDR2 FNYEAQ. The V end was cut by 1 base, the J end by 3 bases, with 10 bases between. CDR3 length: 14 residues. CDR3: CASSLEQGNYEQYF. CDR3 nucleotide sequence: TGTGCCAGCAGCTTAGAACAGGGTAACTACGAGCAGTACTTC.

The chain combines TRBV7-2 with TRBJ1-4; TRBD1 might be the D (5 bases). The CDR3 covers 14 residues. Trimming removed 5 bases from V and 7 bases from J, with 14 bases in between. Germline-derived CDR1 and CDR2 are SGHTA and FQGNSA. The CDR3 DNA follows: TGTGCCAGCAGCAGGACACTGACTCCTGAAAAACTGTTTTTT. It translates to CASSRTLTPEKLFF.

The rearrangement joins TRBV27 to TRBJ1-2, with 8 positions matching TRBD1. The germline V gene encodes CDR1 MNHEY and CDR2 SMNVEV (reference sequence). With V trimmed by 0 bases and J by 6 bases, 12 bases remained unmatched. The CDR3 consists of 17 residues. CDR3 sequence: CASSLSMEARGPDGYTF. The DNA of the CDR3 is TGTGCCAGCAGTTTATCAATGGAGGCCAGGGGGCCGGATGGCTACACCTTC.

This chain links TRBV7-6 with TRBJ1-3; 9 nucleotides align to TRBD1. The CDR3 sequence is 17 residues long. CDR1 and CDR2 from the germline V gene are SGHVS and FNYEAQ. Germline trimming cut 4 bases from V and 4 bases from J; bases unmatched to any gene: 11. CDR3 sequence (DNA): TGTGCCAGCAGCTCCTATACACAGGGGGCAGCCGGAAACACCATATATTTT. It is translated as CASSSYTQGAAGNTIYF.

The J gene is TRBJ2-7, the V gene TRBV30; the D is unclear. CDR1 is GTSNPN, CDR2 SVGIG, per germline (reference sequence). The V end was cut by 0 bases, the J end by 3 bases, with 3 bases between. This CDR3 contains 11 residues. CDR3: CAWSVIYEQYF. CDR3 bases: TGTGCCTGGAGTGTTATCTACGAGCAGTACTTC.

The V gene is TRBV6-6, the J gene TRBJ1-2, with 11 bases fitting TRBD1. The germline V gene encodes CDR1 MNHNY and CDR2 SVGAGI (reference sequence). Trimming removed 5 bases from V and 2 bases from J; junction bases left unmatched: 4. The length of the CDR3 is 15 residues. Here the CDR3 reads CASSPRTGGNYGYTF. In nucleotides, the CDR3 is TGTGCCAGCAGTCCCCGGACAGGGGGCAACTATGGCTACACCTTC.

The V call is TRBV9, the J call TRBJ1-1, with D unresolved. Germline-derived CDR1 and CDR2 are SGDLS and YYNGEE. The CDR3 length is 14 residues. Trimming took off 0 bases at V and 1 base at J, with 7 bases between the two ends. The CDR3 region has the DNA TGTGCCAGCAGCGTAGAGGTGGGGAACACTGAAGCTTTCTTT. Amino acid sequence: CASSVEVGNTEAFF.

The rearrangement uses TRBV2 and TRBJ2-7; 9 bases fit TRBD2. Germline V gives CDR1 SNHLY, CDR2 FYNNEI. V was clipped by 6 bases and J by 2 bases; unmatched bases: 8. The CDR3 consists of 15 residues. The CDR3 DNA is TGTGCCAGCAGGCTCACTAGCGGGTCGCCCTACGAGCAGTACTTC. It specifies CASRLTSGSPYEQYF.

This clone was seen once. The V call is TRBV5-4, the J call TRBJ2-5; a possible D gene is TRBD2 (5 bases). CDR3 length: 15 amino acids. The V gene's germline CDR1 is SGHNT and CDR2 YYREEE (reference sequence). Between the trimmed V and J ends, which lost 2 bases and 5 bases, there was a span of 16 bases. The DNA for the CDR3 is TGTGCCAGCAGCTTCGGGGTCGGTGTGGCCGAGACCCAGTACTTC. It yields the protein CASSFGVGVAETQYF.